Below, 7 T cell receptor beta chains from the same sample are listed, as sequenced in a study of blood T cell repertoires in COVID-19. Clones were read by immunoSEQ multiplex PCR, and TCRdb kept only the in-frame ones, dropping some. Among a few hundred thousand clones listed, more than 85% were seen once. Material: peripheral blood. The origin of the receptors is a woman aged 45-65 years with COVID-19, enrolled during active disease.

In DNA, the CDR3 is TGTGCCAGTAGTATAGGGGGGGACAATGAGCAGTTCTTC. It specifies CASSIGGDNEQFF. The chain joins TRBV19 to TRBJ2-1; TRBD2 is a possible D gene (6 bases). CDR1 and CDR2 from the germline V gene are LNHDA and SQIVND (reference sequence). This CDR3 is built from 13 residues. V lost 1 base, J lost 5 bases, and 6 bases lay in between. Variable domain in full (rest from reference TRBV19 and TRBJ2-1): DGGITQSPKYLFRKEGQNVTLSCEQNLNHDAMYWYRQDPGQGLRLIYYSQIVNDFQKGDIAEGYSVSREKKESFPLTVTSAQKNPTAFYLCASSIGGDNEQFFGPGTRLTVL.

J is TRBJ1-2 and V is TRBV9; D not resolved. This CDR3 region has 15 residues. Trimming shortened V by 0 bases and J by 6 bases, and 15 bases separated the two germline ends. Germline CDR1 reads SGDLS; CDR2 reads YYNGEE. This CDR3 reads CASSVEEGRGDGYTF. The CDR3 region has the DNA TGTGCCAGCAGCGTAGAGGAGGGTAGAGGAGATGGCTACACCTTC.

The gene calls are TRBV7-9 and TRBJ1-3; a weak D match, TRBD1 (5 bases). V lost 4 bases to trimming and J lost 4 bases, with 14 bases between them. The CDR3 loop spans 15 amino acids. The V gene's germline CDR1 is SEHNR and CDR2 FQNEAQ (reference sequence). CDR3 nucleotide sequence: TGTGCCAGCAGCTGGGTGCAGGGCGCGGGAAACACCATATATTTT. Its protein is CASSWVQGAGNTIYF.

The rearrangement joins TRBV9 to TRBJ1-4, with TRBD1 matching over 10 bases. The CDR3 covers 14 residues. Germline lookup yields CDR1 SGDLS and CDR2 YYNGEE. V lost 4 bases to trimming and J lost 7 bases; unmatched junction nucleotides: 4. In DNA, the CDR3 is TGTGCCAGCAGCCCCCGGGACAGGGGTGAAAAACTGTTTTTT. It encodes CASSPRDRGEKLFF.

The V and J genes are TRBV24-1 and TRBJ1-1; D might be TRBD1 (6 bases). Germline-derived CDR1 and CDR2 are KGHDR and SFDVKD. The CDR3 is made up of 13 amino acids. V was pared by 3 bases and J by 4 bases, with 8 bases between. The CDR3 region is CATSDDRITEAFF. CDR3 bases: TGTGCCACCAGTGATGACAGGATCACTGAAGCTTTCTTT.

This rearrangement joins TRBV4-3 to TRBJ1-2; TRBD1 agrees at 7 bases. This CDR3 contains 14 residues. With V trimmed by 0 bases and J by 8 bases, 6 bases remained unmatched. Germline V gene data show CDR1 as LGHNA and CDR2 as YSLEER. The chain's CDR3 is CASSQDRRGRGYTF. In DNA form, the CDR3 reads TGCGCCAGCAGCCAAGACAGAAGGGGGCGCGGCTACACCTTC.

CDR3 sequence reads: CASSQDVTSGGLLQYF. CDR3 nucleotide sequence: TGCGCCAGCAGCCAAGATGTGACTAGCGGGGGGCTCTTGCAGTATTTT. The J gene is TRBJ2-3, the V gene TRBV4-1, with 13 bases matching TRBD2. The CDR3 covers 16 residues. Trimming removed 0 bases from V and 11 bases from J; junction bases left unmatched: 8. The germline CDR1 and CDR2 sequences are MGHRA and YSYEKL.